This is a list of T cell receptor beta chains from one sample in a study of blood T cells in healthy people across ages. TCRdb re-called the 5' RACE reads through MiXCR, storing one row per CDR3 protein. The sample has 550,000 to 800,000 distinct CDR3 sequences, roughly 30% seen once. The sample comprised blood. The receptors come from a woman older than 75 in good health. The CDR3 runs from the conserved cysteine through the conserved F or W. The D gene is left open where the match is weak. Size tells how often a clone was seen (once, few, many) or the class of an expanded clone, and some rows leave it out.

v_call: TRBV7-2; d_call: -; clone_size: -; j_call: TRBJ1-1; cdr3_aa: CASSPRQVRLGTEAFF; cdr3_nt: TGTGCCAGCAGCCCGAGACAGGTCCGTTTGGGCACTGAAGCTTTCTTT
v_call: TRBV20-1; d_call: TRBD1; clone_size: many; j_call: TRBJ2-3; cdr3_aa: CSAPEGTGVSSTDTQYF; cdr3_nt: TGCAGTGCTCCTGAGGGGACAGGGGTGTCTAGCACAGATACGCAGTATTTT
v_call: TRBV6-5; d_call: TRBD2; clone_size: many; j_call: TRBJ2-4; cdr3_aa: CASSYATGTSGGANIQYF; cdr3_nt: TGTGCCAGCAGTTACGCTACGGGGACTAGCGGGGGGGCGAACATTCAGTACTTC
v_call: TRBV20-1; d_call: TRBD1; clone_size: many; j_call: TRBJ1-2; cdr3_aa: CSARDIQGYGYTF; cdr3_nt: TGCAGTGCTAGAGATATACAGGGGTATGGCTACACCTTC
v_call: TRBV5-1; d_call: TRBD2; clone_size: many; j_call: TRBJ2-1; cdr3_aa: CASSLAGLGYNEQFF; cdr3_nt: TGCGCCAGCAGCTTGGCGGGACTAGGATACAATGAGCAGTTCTTC
v_call: TRBV20-1; d_call: TRBD2; clone_size: -; j_call: TRBJ2-3; cdr3_aa: CSARKTSSDTQYF; cdr3_nt: TGCAGTGCTAGAAAGACTAGCAGCGATACGCAGTATTTT
v_call: TRBV5-1; d_call: TRBD1; clone_size: -; j_call: TRBJ1-4; cdr3_aa: CATRGGGATNEKLFF; cdr3_nt: TGCGCCACTAGGGGAGGGGGCGCAACTAATGAAAAACTGTTTTTT
v_call: TRBV12-3/TRBV12-4; d_call: -; clone_size: few; j_call: TRBJ1-5; cdr3_aa: CASRQGTGRNQPQHF; cdr3_nt: TGTGCCAGCAGGCAGGGAACGGGTCGCAATCAGCCCCAGCATTTT
v_call: TRBV7-2; d_call: -; clone_size: -; j_call: TRBJ2-7; cdr3_aa: CASSLDGQVQNNERYF; cdr3_nt: TGTGCCAGCAGCTTAGATGGGCAGGTACAGAACAATGAGCGGTACTTC
v_call: TRBV4-1; d_call: -; clone_size: many; j_call: TRBJ2-7; cdr3_aa: CASSQGEKREQYF; cdr3_nt: TGCGCCAGCAGCCAAGGAGAGAAACGCGAGCAGTACTTC
v_call: TRBV10-2; d_call: -; clone_size: -; j_call: TRBJ2-1; cdr3_aa: CASSIGRANEQCF; cdr3_nt: TGCGCCAGCAGCATTGGGCGGGCCAATGAGCAGTGCTTC
v_call: TRBV3-1; d_call: -; clone_size: few; j_call: TRBJ1-6; cdr3_aa: CASSQKYNSPLHF; cdr3_nt: TGTGCCAGCAGCCAAAAGTATAATTCACCCCTCCACTTT
v_call: TRBV6-6; d_call: TRBD1; clone_size: once; j_call: TRBJ1-5; cdr3_aa: CASSYTGGGNQPQHF; cdr3_nt: TGTGCCAGCAGTTACACAGGGGGGGGCAATCAGCCCCAGCATTTT
v_call: TRBV5-1; d_call: -; clone_size: many; j_call: TRBJ2-7; cdr3_aa: CASSLALDEQYF; cdr3_nt: TGCGCCAGCAGCTTGGCACTGGACGAGCAGTACTTC
v_call: TRBV5-1; d_call: -; clone_size: -; j_call: TRBJ2-7; cdr3_aa: CGSSADSAYEQYF; cdr3_nt: TGCGGCAGCAGCGCGGACAGTGCCTACGAGCAGTACTTC
v_call: TRBV7-9; d_call: -; clone_size: -; j_call: TRBJ2-7; cdr3_aa: CASSFPQDEQYF; cdr3_nt: TGTGCCAGCAGCTTTCCGCAGGACGAGCAGTACTTC
v_call: TRBV29-1; d_call: -; clone_size: many; j_call: TRBJ1-5; cdr3_aa: CSARDGGNQPQHF; cdr3_nt: TGCAGCGCTAGGGACGGGGGCAATCAGCCCCAGCATTTT
v_call: TRBV28; d_call: -; clone_size: -; j_call: TRBJ1-1; cdr3_aa: CASSPTGGSNTEAFF; cdr3_nt: TGTGCCAGCAGTCCAACCGGGGGTTCGAACACTGAAGCTTTCTTT
v_call: TRBV7-9; d_call: -; clone_size: -; j_call: TRBJ1-5; cdr3_aa: CASSIGVNQPQHF; cdr3_nt: TGTGCCAGTAGTATAGGGGTCAATCAGCCCCAGCATTTT
v_call: TRBV29-1; d_call: TRBD2; clone_size: -; j_call: TRBJ2-3; cdr3_aa: CSVPGLAGGYVSTDTQYF; cdr3_nt: TGCAGCGTCCCGGGACTAGCGGGAGGTTACGTAAGCACAGATACGCAGTATTTT
v_call: TRBV5-6; d_call: -; clone_size: many; j_call: TRBJ1-6; cdr3_aa: CASSLGHLNSPLHF; cdr3_nt: TGTGCCAGCAGCTTGGGGCACCTCAATTCACCCCTCCACTTT
v_call: TRBV19; d_call: -; clone_size: -; j_call: TRBJ2-5; cdr3_aa: CASSSWAEETQYF; cdr3_nt: TGTGCCAGTTCAAGCTGGGCGGAGGAGACCCAGTACTTC
v_call: TRBV3-1; d_call: -; clone_size: few; j_call: TRBJ1-3; cdr3_aa: CASSQEAISIYF; cdr3_nt: TGTGCCAGCAGCCAAGAGGCGATATCCATATATTTT